These 24 T cell receptor beta chains originate from one sample sequenced in a study of radiotherapy plus CTLA-4 blockade in lung cancer. Generated by immunoSEQ multiplex PCR, the TCRdb table keeps only in-frame clones and is missing some. The sample lists approximately 45,000 clones; around 63% were seen once. Sequences were derived from peripheral blood, sampled from a patient treated with radiotherapy plus ipilimumab. Receptors originate from a human donor with non-small cell lung cancer who had a partial response to radiotherapy plus ipilimumab.

V is TRBV29-1 and J is TRBJ1-2, with 9 bases that match TRBD1. V lost 4 bases to trimming and J lost 0 bases; unmatched junction nucleotides: 6. CDR1 and CDR2 (germline): SQVTM, ANQGSEA. The CDR3 loop spans 15 amino acids. The CDR3, as DNA: TGCAGCGTTGGGGACAGGGATCTTACTAACTATGGCTACACCTTC. Translated, it gives CSVGDRDLTNYGYTF.

V usage is TRBV7-9 and J usage is TRBJ2-3; the match to TRBD2 covers 10 bases. This CDR3 is built from 14 residues. Germline V gene data show CDR1 as SEHNR and CDR2 as FQNEAQ (reference sequence). J was trimmed by 2 bases and V by 7 bases; bases with no gene match: 3. CDR3 bases: TGTGCCAGCACCCTAGCGGGAGACACAGATACGCAGTATTTT. It yields the protein CASTLAGDTDTQYF.

The chain links TRBV7-9 to TRBJ2-1; perhaps TRBD2 as D (6 bases). The CDR3 consists of 15 residues. Germline V gene data show CDR1 as SEHNR and CDR2 as FQNEAQ (reference sequence). The germline V and J ends were trimmed by 8 bases and 9 bases, with 23 bases remaining between them. The CDR3: CASRASGTALGEQFF. The CDR3 DNA reads TGTGCCAGCCGAGCATCCGGGACTGCTCTTGGTGAGCAGTTCTTC. The entire variable domain, with the rest obtained from reference TRBV7-9 and TRBJ2-1, is as follows: DTGVSQNPRHKITKRGQNVTFRCDPISEHNRLYWYRQTLGQGPEFLTYFQNEAQLEKSRLLSDRFSAERPKGSFSTLEIQRTEQGDSAMYLCASRASGTALGEQFFGPGTRLTVL.

This clone was seen only a few times. The V and J genes are TRBV4-2 and TRBJ2-1; 11 nucleotides match TRBD1. This CDR3 comprises 16 residues. V lost 4 bases to trimming and J lost 8 bases; unmatched junction nucleotides: 10. CDR1 and CDR2 (germline): LGHNA, YNFKEQ. Here the CDR3 reads CASSPSTRTGGYEQFF. CDR3 sequence (DNA): TGTGCCAGCAGCCCCTCCACTCGGACAGGGGGCTATGAGCAGTTCTTC.

J is TRBJ1-1 and V is TRBV20-1; D gene ambiguous. Trimming cost V 3 bases and J 7 bases, with 9 bases left between them. Per germline, CDR1 DFQATT and CDR2 SNEGSKA (reference sequence). The CDR3 runs 11 residues. This CDR3 is CSASQEFEAFF. CDR3 sequence (DNA): TGCAGTGCTAGTCAAGAGTTTGAAGCTTTCTTT.

This clone was observed once. The gene calls are TRBV5-6 and TRBJ1-4, with TRBD1 matching over 9 bases. The CDR3 contains 16 residues. The V and J ends lost 4 bases and 7 bases, in that order; junction bases with no gene match: 11. Germline V gene data show CDR1 as SGHDT and CDR2 as YYEEEE. CDR3 nucleotides: TGTGCCAGCAGCCCGAGACTCCGACAGGGGGGTGAAAAACTGTTTTTT. This encodes CASSPRLRQGGEKLFF.

The chain links TRBV19 to TRBJ1-1, with D tentatively TRBD1 (5 bases). CDR1 LNHDA and CDR2 SQIVND come from the germline V gene (reference sequence). V dropped 10 bases and J dropped 4 bases, with 16 bases sitting between them. CDR3 length: 13 amino acids. CDR3 sequence: CATGAVGGTEAFF. The DNA for the CDR3 is TGTGCCACCGGCGCGGTGGGGGGCACTGAAGCTTTCTTT. The full variable domain, its missing parts supplied by reference TRBV19 and TRBJ1-1, is DGGITQSPKYLFRKEGQNVTLSCEQNLNHDAMYWYRQDPGQGLRLIYYSQIVNDFQKGDIAEGYSVSREKKESFPLTVTSAQKNPTAFYLCATGAVGGTEAFFGQGTRLTVV.

CDR3 nucleotide sequence: TGTGCCATCAGTGAGTTAGTAGCCGGGGAGCTGTTTTTT. It specifies CAISELVAGELFF. The gene calls are TRBV10-3 and TRBJ2-2; unclear D gene. Trimming removed 1 base at V and 6 bases at J, with 6 bases between. The CDR3 is 13 amino acids. Looked up from germline, CDR1 is ENHRY and CDR2 is SYGVKD.

The V and J genes are TRBV5-5 and TRBJ2-7; D gene ambiguous. Germline V lookup: CDR1 SGHKS, CDR2 YYEKEE (reference sequence). CDR3 size: 13 residues. V lost 4 bases, J lost 2 bases, and 10 bases lay in between. Here the CDR3 DNA reads TGTGCCAGCAGCCAAGAAACTACCTACGAGCAGTACTTC. It yields the protein CASSQETTYEQYF.

This chain joins TRBV7-2 and TRBJ2-6, with 9 nucleotides matching TRBD2. Germline V gene data show CDR1 as SGHTA and CDR2 as FQGNSA. J lost 2 bases, V lost 8 bases, and 7 bases had no gene match. The CDR3 length is 16 residues. The CDR3 sequence is CASAAAGGTGANVLTF. The CDR3 region has the DNA TGTGCCAGCGCGGCGGCGGGGGGGACTGGGGCCAACGTCCTGACTTTC.

The chain employs TRBV18 and TRBJ2-7, with 8 bases fitting TRBD1. The CDR3 spans 14 residues. With 4 bases clipped from V and 3 bases from J, the junction kept 5 bases outside the gene matches. The germline gives CDR1 KGHSH, CDR2 LQKENI. CDR3 residues: CASSLSGGLYEQYF. In DNA, the CDR3 is TGTGCCAGCTCACTCTCAGGGGGCCTCTACGAGCAGTACTTC. Based on the CDR3 plus reference TRBV18 and TRBJ2-7, the full variable domain is NAGVMQNPRHLVRRRGQEARLRCSPMKGHSHVYWYRQLPEEGLKFMVYLQKENIIDESGMPKERFSAEFPKEGPSILRIQQVVRGDSAAYFCASSLSGGLYEQYFGPGTRLTVT.

V usage is TRBV19 and J usage is TRBJ2-1; D possibly corresponds to TRBD1 (6 bases). The CDR3 totals 14 residues. Germline V lookup: CDR1 LNHDA, CDR2 SQIVND (reference sequence). The V end was cut by 5 bases, the J end by 2 bases, with 10 bases between. The CDR3 spells CASSPRTAYNEQFF. Written as DNA, the CDR3 is TGTGCCAGTAGTCCCCGGACAGCCTACAATGAGCAGTTCTTC. Using reference TRBV19 and TRBJ2-1 for the parts outside the CDR3, the full variable domain is DGGITQSPKYLFRKEGQNVTLSCEQNLNHDAMYWYRQDPGQGLRLIYYSQIVNDFQKGDIAEGYSVSREKKESFPLTVTSAQKNPTAFYLCASSPRTAYNEQFFGPGTRLTVL.

The V gene is TRBV5-1, the J gene TRBJ1-4, with TRBD1 matching 7 bases. V was pared by 1 base and J by 3 bases, with 0 bases of the junction left unmatched. The CDR3 length is 14 residues. Germline V gives CDR1 SGHRS, CDR2 YFSETQ. The CDR3 reads CASSLQGANEKLFF. As DNA, the CDR3 is TGCGCCAGCAGCTTGCAGGGGGCTAATGAAAAACTGTTTTTT.

This chain uses TRBV6-6 with TRBJ1-5; no definite D call. The CDR3 is 12 amino acids. CDR1 is MNHNY, CDR2 SVGAGI, per germline (reference sequence). Trimming stripped 6 bases from V and 4 bases from J, with 7 bases between. The CDR3 region has the DNA TGTGCCAGCAGCAAATCAAATCAGCCCCAGCATTTT. It is translated as CASSKSNQPQHF.

CDR3 region: CASSSTGAPNTGELFF. Here the CDR3 DNA reads TGTGCCAGCAGCTCTACAGGGGCCCCTAACACCGGGGAGCTGTTTTTT. The chain links TRBV7-8 to TRBJ2-2; 7 nucleotides match TRBD1. With V trimmed by 4 bases and J by 2 bases, 7 bases remained unmatched. The CDR3 consists of 16 residues. Germline V gene lookup returns CDR1 SGHVS and CDR2 FQNEAQ.

Ten or more counts support this clone. The chain recombines TRBV12-5 with TRBJ1-1; 7 bases fit TRBD1. This CDR3 has 13 residues. V dropped 5 bases and J dropped 4; count of bases not matched to a gene: 4. Germline V lookup: CDR1 LGHNT, CDR2 FRNRAP. The CDR3 DNA reads TGTGCTAGTGGTCAACAGGGGTTCACTGAAGCTTTCTTT. The encoded protein is CASGQQGFTEAFF.

The V and J genes are TRBV6-1 and TRBJ2-7; 10 positions agree with TRBD2. Trimming at V came to 2 bases and at J to 5 bases, leaving 9 bases not matched to a gene. The CDR3 has 16 residues. Germline V gene lookup returns CDR1 MNHNS and CDR2 SASEGT. CDR3 bases: TGTGCCAGCAGTGAATTGGGTCTAGCGGGAGTGAACGAGCAGTACTTC. Translation: CASSELGLAGVNEQYF.

J is TRBJ2-3 and V is TRBV18; tentatively, D is TRBD2 (6 bases). From germline, CDR1 is KGHSH and CDR2 LQKENI. The CDR3 sequence is 15 residues long. Between the trimmed V and J ends, which lost 6 bases and 2 bases, there was a span of 15 bases. The CDR3 bases are TGTGCCAGCTCGCGGAGGACTACCAACACAGATACGCAGTATTTT. Translating it yields CASSRRTTNTDTQYF.

A few counts support this clone. This chain uses TRBV30 with TRBJ2-1; 8 nucleotides align to TRBD1. Germline CDR1 reads GTSNPN; CDR2 reads SVGIG (reference sequence). The V gene end was trimmed by 0 bases and the J gene end by 2 bases; junction bases not matched to a gene: 3. This CDR3 spans 15 amino acids. The DNA for the CDR3 is TGTGCCTGGAGTGTACCGGACAGGGCCTACAATGAGCAGTTCTTC. Its translation is CAWSVPDRAYNEQFF.

This clone is classed as medium-sized. V gene TRBV10-3 combines with J gene TRBJ2-1; 9 nucleotides match TRBD2. Per the germline V gene, CDR1 is ENHRY and CDR2 is SYGVKD. V lost 0 bases to trimming and J lost 7 bases; unmatched junction nucleotides: 7. The CDR3 runs to 16 residues. The CDR3, as DNA: TGTGCCATCAGTGAGTCAAGCGGGGGGATCCTAAATGAGCAGTTCTTC. It codes for CAISESSGGILNEQFF.

The rearrangement links TRBV5-1 to TRBJ2-7; 12 nucleotides align to TRBD2. This CDR3 is built from 17 residues. The V and J ends lost 0 bases and 2 bases, in that order; junction bases with no gene match: 6. The germline gives CDR1 SGHRS, CDR2 YFSETQ. The CDR3 region has the DNA TGCGCCAGCAGCTTGGGACTAGCGGGGGCCATTACCTACGAGCAGTACTTC. Translation gives CASSLGLAGAITYEQYF.

This clone was detected a few times. The chain links TRBV5-4 to TRBJ1-1; no clear D. CDR3 size: 13 residues. V lost 0 bases to trimming and J lost 6 bases, with 9 bases between them. Per germline, CDR1 SGHNT and CDR2 YYREEE (reference sequence). The CDR3 protein is CASSLEAIAEAFF. DNA for the CDR3: TGTGCCAGCAGCTTGGAAGCAATCGCTGAAGCTTTCTTT.

This chain joins TRBV5-1 and TRBJ2-1; 9 bases line up with TRBD2. From germline, CDR1 is SGHRS and CDR2 YFSETQ. CDR3 length: 13 residues. Trimming cost V 9 bases and J 10 bases; bases outside gene matches: 11. The CDR3 here is CATSEREDGEQFF. CDR3 DNA sequence: TGCGCCACCTCGGAGCGGGAGGACGGAGAGCAGTTCTTC.

The CDR3 reads CASSVYRNTEAFF. CDR3 in DNA: TGTGCCAGCAGCGTATATAGGAACACTGAAGCTTTCTTT. The V and J genes are TRBV9 and TRBJ1-1; the D is unclear. CDR3 length: 13 residues. Germline V gene lookup returns CDR1 SGDLS and CDR2 YYNGEE. V was trimmed by 1 base and J by 1 base, leaving 5 bases between them.